This TCR beta chain was identified during a study of response to subunit inactivated influenza vaccine. Study-wide findings and caveats: Authors suggested each seasonal flu vaccination may recruit only limited numbers of new T cells.

Germline CDR1 MNHEY, CDR2 SVGEGT. Trimming stripped 9 bases from V and 2 bases from J, with 11 bases between. The CDR3 extends over 13 amino acids. TCRdb reprocessed the RT-PCR reads with MiXCR, giving one entry per CDR3 protein. The sample yields some 300,000 distinct CDR3 sequences, roughly 22% seen once. This clonotype was counted many times. The target antigen is unknown. Sequencing used PBMCs from blood, obtained 21 months after vaccination. V and J are TRBV6-2 or TRBV6-3 and TRBJ1-5; a weak D match, TRBD1 (5 bases). The clonotype was recovered from a man aged 45 to 70 who received an inactivated influenza vaccine. The CDR3 DNA sequence: TGTGCCAGTACCCGGGACCGCAATCAGCCCCAGCATTTT. Translation gives CASTRDRNQPQHF.